Listed here are 28 T cell receptor beta chains from one sample, sequenced in a study of radiotherapy plus CTLA-4 blockade in lung cancer. Profiled with immunoSEQ multiplex PCR; TCRdb holds only in-frame clones, not every one. The sample shows 85,000 to 90,000 clones, more than 85% of them seen only once. Specimen: peripheral blood, collected from a patient treated with radiotherapy plus ipilimumab. Source of these receptors: a human donor with non-small cell lung cancer that progressed on radiotherapy plus ipilimumab.

The J gene is TRBJ2-7, the V gene TRBV30, with D possibly matching TRBD1 (6 bases). CDR3 length equals 13 residues. Per the germline V gene, CDR1 is GTSNPN and CDR2 is SVGIG (reference sequence). V was trimmed by 3 bases and J by 3 bases, leaving 12 bases between them. Written as DNA, the CDR3 is TGTGCCTGGAGACGCCAGGGACACTACGAGCAGTACTTC. As protein: CAWRRQGHYEQYF.

The rearrangement uses TRBV27 and TRBJ1-1; the D is unclear. Germline V gene sequence: CDR1 MNHEY, CDR2 SMNVEV (reference sequence). The CDR3 runs to 16 residues. Deletions cut 8 bases from V and 0 bases from J, with 19 bases between. CDR3 region: CASRPPVGMVNTEAFF. CDR3 in DNA: TGTGCCAGCCGACCCCCTGTAGGGATGGTGAACACTGAAGCTTTCTTT.

Notes on this clone: Relative to the germline gene, one junction end is altered; a read error may explain this. The chain recombines TRBV5-4 with TRBJ1-2; D is ambiguous. Germline values: CDR1 SGHNT, CDR2 YYREEE (reference sequence). There are 15 residues in the CDR3. The CDR3 bases are TGTGCCACCAGCTTTTTCGGGAGCAATAACTATGGCTACACCTTC. Translated: CATSFFGSNNYGYTF.

This clone came up once. V usage is TRBV19 and J usage is TRBJ1-3, with TRBD1 matching over 10 bases. There are 16 residues in the CDR3. With 5 bases clipped from V and 3 bases from J, the junction kept 7 bases outside the gene matches. Germline CDR1 is LNHDA and CDR2 is SQIVND (reference sequence). The CDR3, as DNA: TGTGCCAGTAGTTCGACCGGGACAGGGGTTGGAAACACCATATATTTT. Its protein product is CASSSTGTGVGNTIYF.

The chain couples TRBV2 to TRBJ2-3, with TRBD2 matching over 14 bases. V was clipped by 8 bases and J by 0 bases; unmatched bases: 7. The CDR3 consists of 17 residues. The V gene's germline CDR1 is SNHLY and CDR2 FYNNEI. CDR3 loop: CASGRTSGGRSTDTQYF. As DNA, the CDR3 is TGTGCCAGCGGAAGGACTAGCGGGGGGCGTAGCACAGATACGCAGTATTTT.

The chain uses TRBV4-1 and TRBJ1-1, with a possible D match to TRBD1 (6 bases). This CDR3 region has 16 residues. Germline values: CDR1 MGHRA, CDR2 YSYEKL. The V end lost 0 bases, the J end lost 1 base, and 12 bases lay between the germline ends. Here the CDR3 DNA reads TGCGCCAGCAGCCAAGATCCCCCAGGGGCGAACACTGAAGCTTTCTTT. This gives the protein CASSQDPPGANTEAFF.

The chain employs TRBV6-5 and TRBJ2-5; 8 positions agree with TRBD2. The CDR3 runs to 15 residues. CDR1 and CDR2 from the germline V gene are MNHEY and SVGAGI. V lost 0 bases, J lost 8 bases, and 8 bases stayed unmatched. This chain's CDR3 is CASSYSRLALDTQYF. In DNA form, the CDR3 reads TGTGCCAGCAGTTACTCGCGACTAGCGCTAGACACCCAGTACTTC.

The chain employs TRBV15 and TRBJ1-5, with a tentative D call TRBD1 (5 bases). Germline-derived CDR1 and CDR2 are LNHNV and YYDKDF (reference sequence). V was clipped by 0 bases and J by 6 bases, with 15 bases between them. The CDR3 runs 16 residues. The CDR3 nucleotides are TGTGCCACCAGCAGAGATGGGGGGTCATTTGGTCAGCCCCAGCATTTT. It codes for CATSRDGGSFGQPQHF.

In this sample, this clone turned up once. CDR3: CASSSLTASSYGYTF. The CDR3 region has the DNA TGTGCCAGCAGCTCACTGACAGCATCCTCCTATGGCTACACCTTC. V usage is TRBV7-9 and J usage is TRBJ1-2; tentative D call: TRBD1 (5 bases). The CDR3 extends over 15 amino acids. Germline values: CDR1 SEHNR, CDR2 FQNEAQ (reference sequence). Trimming stripped 4 bases from V and 4 bases from J, with 16 bases between.

The chain carries TRBV7-2 and TRBJ2-3; D is uncertain. Germline assignment: CDR1 SGHTA and CDR2 FQGNSA. With 2 bases removed from V and 3 bases from J, the gap between germline ends came to 6 bases. The CDR3 loop spans 13 amino acids. CDR3 sequence: CASSLLGTDTQYF. CDR3 in DNA: TGTGCCAGCAGCTTATTAGGAACAGATACGCAGTATTTT.

The chain has TRBV12-5 and TRBJ2-7; D is uncertain. The CDR3 is 11 amino acids. Trimming removed 4 bases from V and 2 bases from J, with 3 bases in between. Germline CDR1 and CDR2: LGHNT and FRNRAP. CDR3 amino acids: CASGSPYEQYF. As DNA, the CDR3 is TGTGCTAGTGGTTCCCCCTACGAGCAGTACTTC.

A remark on this clone: One end of the junction varies from germline; a read error may be responsible. Other nucleotide sequences in the sample specify the same CDR3. The chain joins TRBV6-5 to TRBJ1-1; maybe TRBD1 (6 bases). CDR3 length: 13 residues. Germline V CDR1 and CDR2: MNHEY, SVGAGI. CDR3 in DNA: TGTGCCAGCAGTTTCCAGGGGAACACTGAGGCTTTCTTT. Its protein is CASSFQGNTEAFF.

Regarding this clone: The sample contains more than one DNA sequence encoding this CDR3. The chain couples TRBV7-6 to TRBJ2-1; possible D gene TRBD2, 6 bases. The V and J ends lost 1 base and 2 bases respectively, with 12 bases between them. This CDR3 has 16 residues. Per germline, CDR1 SGHVS and CDR2 FNYEAQ. Here the CDR3 reads CASSLGVGGAYNEQFF. CDR3 nucleotides: TGTGCCAGCAGCTTAGGGGTGGGGGGTGCCTACAATGAGCAGTTCTTC.

The count of this clone is one. The rearrangement uses TRBV20-1 and TRBJ2-3; D call uncertain. The CDR3 is 11 residues long. Per germline, CDR1 DFQATT and CDR2 SNEGSKA (reference sequence). V lost 6 bases to trimming and J lost 4 bases, with 8 bases between them. CDR3 DNA sequence: TGCAGTGCAGAGAGCGCAGATACGCAGTATTTT. Its translation: CSAESADTQYF.

This clone was counted a few times. The chain has TRBV7-9 and TRBJ1-1, with 9 bases that match TRBD1. The germline V gene encodes CDR1 SEHNR and CDR2 FQNEAQ (reference sequence). This CDR3 spans 15 amino acids. J lost 1 base, V lost 7 bases, and 7 bases had no gene match. The CDR3 reads CASTLTGGGNTEAFF. In DNA, the CDR3 is TGTGCCAGCACTCTCACAGGGGGCGGGAACACTGAAGCTTTCTTT.

The gene calls are TRBV7-8 and TRBJ2-5; 7 bases are shared with TRBD2. J lost 0 bases, V lost 6 bases, and 4 bases had no gene match. The CDR3 is 14 residues long. Germline CDR1 SGHVS, CDR2 FQNEAQ. The CDR3 protein is CASSPSGNQETQYF. CDR3 bases: TGTGCCAGCAGTCCAAGCGGGAACCAAGAGACCCAGTACTTC.

CDR3 protein: CASSPSGSGEETQYF. As DNA, the CDR3 is TGTGCCAGCAGCCCCAGCGGGAGCGGGGAGGAGACCCAGTACTTC. The genes are TRBV4-2 and TRBJ2-5; 8 bases are a match to TRBD2. The germline gives CDR1 LGHNA, CDR2 YNFKEQ. The J segment lost 5 bases and the V segment lost 4 bases, leaving 9 bases of the junction unmatched. The CDR3 covers 15 residues.

The chain recombines TRBV4-1 with TRBJ1-5; tentative D call: TRBD1 (6 bases). Germline V gene data show CDR1 as MGHRA and CDR2 as YSYEKL. Trimming removed 0 bases from V and 4 bases from J, with 13 bases in between. CDR3 length: 16 amino acids. The CDR3: CASSQDPGGGNQPQHF. In DNA form, the CDR3 reads TGCGCCAGCAGCCAAGATCCGGGAGGGGGGAATCAGCCCCAGCATTTT.

The rearrangement uses TRBV30 and TRBJ1-2; a weak D match, TRBD1 (5 bases). V lost 8 bases and J 3 bases, leaving 13 bases between the germline ends. Germline CDR1 reads GTSNPN; CDR2 reads SVGIG (reference sequence). The CDR3 runs 12 residues. The CDR3 loop reads CATFDRYYGYTF. The CDR3 DNA reads as TGTGCCACCTTCGACAGATACTATGGCTACACCTTC.

V is TRBV18 and J is TRBJ1-4, with TRBD1 matching 7 bases. Germline CDR1 is KGHSH and CDR2 is LQKENI. The V and J ends lost 3 bases and 0 bases, in that order; junction bases with no gene match: 4. This CDR3 has 16 amino acids. The chain's CDR3 is CASSPDGTATNEKLFF. The DNA of the CDR3 is TGTGCCAGCTCACCCGATGGGACAGCAACTAATGAAAAACTGTTTTTT.

V and J are TRBV7-3 and TRBJ2-3; 15 bases are shared with TRBD2. The CDR3 consists of 16 residues. Trimming at V came to 2 bases and at J to 5 bases, leaving 2 bases not matched to a gene. Germline CDR1 is SGHTA and CDR2 is FQGTGA. The CDR3 DNA is TGTGCCAGCAGCTTAGGGGGACTAGCGGGGGGAGATACGCAGTATTTT. Translating it yields CASSLGGLAGGDTQYF.

The V and J genes are TRBV25-1 and TRBJ2-1; possible D gene TRBD2, 5 bases. The CDR3 is 15 residues long. The germline V gene has CDR1 MGHDK and CDR2 SYGVNS. Deletions cut 3 bases from V and 2 bases from J, with 11 bases between. The CDR3 coding sequence is TGTGCCAGCAGTGAGCTAGCAGCCACCTACAATGAGCAGTTCTTC. Translated, it gives CASSELAATYNEQFF. The whole variable domain, remainder taken from reference TRBV25-1 and TRBJ2-1, is EADIYQTPRYLVIGTGKKITLECSQTMGHDKMYWYQQDPGMELHLIHYSYGVNSTEKGDLSSESTVSRIRTEHFPLTLESARPSHTSQYLCASSELAATYNEQFFGPGTRLTVL.

V gene TRBV6-6 combines with J gene TRBJ1-5, with D perhaps matching TRBD1 (5 bases). Germline assignment: CDR1 MNHNY and CDR2 SVGAGI (reference sequence). The CDR3 has 13 residues. V lost 5 bases and J lost 2, with 7 bases in between. The DNA for the CDR3 is TGTGCCAGCAGTAGGGACGGCAATCAGCCCCAGCATTTT. Its translation: CASSRDGNQPQHF.

This clone appeared a single time. The chain employs TRBV28 and TRBJ2-5; D could derive from TRBD1 or TRBD2 (5 bases each). Germline V gives CDR1 MDHEN, CDR2 SYDVKM. The CDR3 totals 14 residues. Trimming took off 6 bases at V and 1 base at J, with 12 bases between the two ends. The CDR3 DNA reads TGTGCCAGCAGCGATACCGGGGCCCAAGAGACCCAGTACTTC. Translated, it gives CASSDTGAQETQYF.

The chain uses TRBV5-4 and TRBJ2-7, with 11 bases identical to TRBD1. The germline gives CDR1 SGHNT, CDR2 YYREEE (reference sequence). This CDR3 is built from 16 residues. V gave up 4 bases and J gave up 0 bases; unmatched junction bases: 6. The CDR3 sequence is CASSGGTGGFSYEQYF. DNA for the CDR3: TGTGCCAGCAGCGGTGGGACAGGGGGGTTCTCCTACGAGCAGTACTTC.

There are a few counts of this clone. This chain connects TRBV7-8 to TRBJ2-4; 12 nucleotides line up with TRBD2. This CDR3 comprises 17 residues. CDR1 and CDR2 (germline): SGHVS, FQNEAQ. Germline trimming cut 4 bases from V and 3 bases from J; bases unmatched to any gene: 7. The CDR3 nucleotides are TGTGCCAGCAGCTCCTGGACTAGCGGGAAAGGCAAAAACATTCAGTACTTC. The encoded protein is CASSSWTSGKGKNIQYF.

This chain links TRBV27 with TRBJ1-3, with 10 bases fitting TRBD1. The germline gives CDR1 MNHEY, CDR2 SMNVEV (reference sequence). The CDR3 consists of 20 residues. The junction had 16 bases not matched to a gene; V was cut back by 2 bases and J by 3 bases. As DNA, the CDR3 is TGTGCCAGCAGTTTAAACCCTTTCCGGACAGGGGGGTTTTATGGAAACACCATATATTTT. It encodes CASSLNPFRTGGFYGNTIYF.

There are a few counts of this clone. The CDR3 reads CASSIGGGATHYGYTF. The CDR3 region has the DNA TGTGCCAGTAGTATTGGAGGGGGCGCGACCCACTATGGCTACACCTTC. This chain uses TRBV19 with TRBJ1-2, with 7 nucleotides matching TRBD1. The V and J ends lost 3 bases and 3 bases, in that order; junction bases with no gene match: 10. The CDR3 length is 16 residues. Germline CDR1 and CDR2: LNHDA and SQIVND (reference sequence).